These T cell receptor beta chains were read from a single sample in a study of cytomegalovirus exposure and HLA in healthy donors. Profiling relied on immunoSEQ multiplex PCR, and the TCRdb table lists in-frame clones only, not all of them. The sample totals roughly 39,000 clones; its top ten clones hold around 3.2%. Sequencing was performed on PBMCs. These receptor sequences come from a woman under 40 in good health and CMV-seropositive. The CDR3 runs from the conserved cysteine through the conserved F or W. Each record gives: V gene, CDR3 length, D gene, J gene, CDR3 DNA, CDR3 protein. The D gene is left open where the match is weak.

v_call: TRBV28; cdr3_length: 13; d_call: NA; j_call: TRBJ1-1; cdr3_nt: TGTGCCAGCAGTTTCGGGGGGAACACTGAAGCTTTCTTT; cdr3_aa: CASSFGGNTEAFF
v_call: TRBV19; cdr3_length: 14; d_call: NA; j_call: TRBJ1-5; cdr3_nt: TGTGCCAGTAGTCCTACAGGGAGATATCAGCCCCAGCATTTT; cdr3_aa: CASSPTGRYQPQHF
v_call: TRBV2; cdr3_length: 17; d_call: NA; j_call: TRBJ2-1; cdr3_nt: TGTGCCAGCAGTCCCCCGGGGGACAGAGCTTTATACAATGAGCAGTTCTTC; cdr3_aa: CASSPPGDRALYNEQFF
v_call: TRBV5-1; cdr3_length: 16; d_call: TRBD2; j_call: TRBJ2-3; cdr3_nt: TGCGCCAGCAGCTTGTTCCTAGCGGGGGGCACAGATACGCAGTATTTT; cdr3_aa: CASSLFLAGGTDTQYF
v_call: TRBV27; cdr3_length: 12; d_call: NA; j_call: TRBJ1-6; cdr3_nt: TGTGCCAGCAGTTTCGGGGTTTCACCCCTCCACTTT; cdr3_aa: CASSFGVSPLHF
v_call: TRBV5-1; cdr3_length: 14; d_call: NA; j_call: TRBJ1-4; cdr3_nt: TGCGCCAGCAGCACACAGGGAATGGGTGAAAAACTGTTTTTT; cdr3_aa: CASSTQGMGEKLFF
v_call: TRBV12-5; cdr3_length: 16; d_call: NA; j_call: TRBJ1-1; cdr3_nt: TGTGCTAGTGGTTTGGGGCAGGGGAATCGGAACACTGAAGCTTTCTTT; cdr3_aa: CASGLGQGNRNTEAFF
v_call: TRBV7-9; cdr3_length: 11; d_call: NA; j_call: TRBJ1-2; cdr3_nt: TGTGCCAGCAGCTTACAGTATGGCTACACCTTC; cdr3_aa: CASSLQYGYTF
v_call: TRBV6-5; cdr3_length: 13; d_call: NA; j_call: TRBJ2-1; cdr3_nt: TGTGCCAGCAGTTATTGGACGGGAAATGAGCAGTTCTTC; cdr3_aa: CASSYWTGNEQFF
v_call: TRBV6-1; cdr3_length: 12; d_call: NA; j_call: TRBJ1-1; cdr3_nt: TGTGCCAGCGTTCAGGGTACGACTGAAGCTTTCTTT; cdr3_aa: CASVQGTTEAFF
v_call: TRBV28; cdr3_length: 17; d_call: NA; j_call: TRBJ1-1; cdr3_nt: TGTGCCAGCAGTGTGGGGGGGCAGGGGCTAATCCGTGTGGAAGCTTTCTTT; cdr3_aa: CASSVGGQGLIRVEAFF
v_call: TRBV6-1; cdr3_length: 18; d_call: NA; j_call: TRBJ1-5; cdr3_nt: TGTGCCAGCAGTGAAAAGGGGAACTCTTGGTATAGCAATCAGCCCCAGCATTTT; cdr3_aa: CASSEKGNSWYSNQPQHF
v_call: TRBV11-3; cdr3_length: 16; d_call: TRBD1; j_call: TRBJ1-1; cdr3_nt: TGTGCCAGCAGCTTAGCAGTGGCAGGGGGCATAACTGAAGCTTTCTTT; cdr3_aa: CASSLAVAGGITEAFF
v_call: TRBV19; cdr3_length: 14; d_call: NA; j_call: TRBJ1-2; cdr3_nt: TGTGCCAGTAGTATAGGGCAGAATAACTATGGCTACACCTTC; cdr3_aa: CASSIGQNNYGYTF
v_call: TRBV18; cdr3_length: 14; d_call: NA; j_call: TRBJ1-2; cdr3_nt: TGTGCCAGCTCACCGGTACAGAACAACTATGGCTACACCTTC; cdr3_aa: CASSPVQNNYGYTF
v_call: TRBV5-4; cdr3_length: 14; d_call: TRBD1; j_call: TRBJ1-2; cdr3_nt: TGTGCCAGCAGCCAGGGACAGGGGGCTGATGGCTACACCTTC; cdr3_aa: CASSQGQGADGYTF
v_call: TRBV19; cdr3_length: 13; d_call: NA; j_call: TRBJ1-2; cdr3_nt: TGTGCCAGTAGTATTGATCGGAACTATGGCTACACCTTC; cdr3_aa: CASSIDRNYGYTF
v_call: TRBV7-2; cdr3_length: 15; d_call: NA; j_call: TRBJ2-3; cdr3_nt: TGTGCCAGCAGTGAAAGGCGGGGACCCACAGATACGCAGTATTTT; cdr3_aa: CASSERRGPTDTQYF
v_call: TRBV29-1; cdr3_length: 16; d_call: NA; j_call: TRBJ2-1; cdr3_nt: TGCAGCGTTGAAGATTCAGGACAGAGCTCCTACAATGAGCAGTTCTTC; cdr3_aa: CSVEDSGQSSYNEQFF
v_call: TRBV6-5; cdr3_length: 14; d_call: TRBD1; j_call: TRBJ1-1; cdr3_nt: TGTGCCAGCAGATCGGGACAGCTGAACACTGAAGCTTTCTTT; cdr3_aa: CASRSGQLNTEAFF
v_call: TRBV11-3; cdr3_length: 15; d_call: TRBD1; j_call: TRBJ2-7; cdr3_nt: TGTGCCAGCAACCAGGCGGGACAGGGTGTCTACGAGCAGTACTTC; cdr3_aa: CASNQAGQGVYEQYF
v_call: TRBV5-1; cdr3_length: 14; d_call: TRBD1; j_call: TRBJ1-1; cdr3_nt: TGCGCCAGCAGCGTGGGACAGGGGACGGCTGAAGCTTTCTTT; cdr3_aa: CASSVGQGTAEAFF
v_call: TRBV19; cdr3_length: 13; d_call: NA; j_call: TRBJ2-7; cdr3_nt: TGTGCCAGTAGTATAGGAGGAATTTACGAGCAGTACTTC; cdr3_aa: CASSIGGIYEQYF
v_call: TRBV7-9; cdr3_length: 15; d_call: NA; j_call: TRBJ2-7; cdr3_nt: TGTGCCAGCACCCCAGCGGGTAGGGGCACCTACGAGCAGTACTTC; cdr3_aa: CASTPAGRGTYEQYF
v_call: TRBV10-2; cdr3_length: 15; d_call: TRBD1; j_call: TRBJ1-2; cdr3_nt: TGCGCCAGCAGTGACGGGACAGCCCATAACTATGGCTACACCTTC; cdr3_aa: CASSDGTAHNYGYTF
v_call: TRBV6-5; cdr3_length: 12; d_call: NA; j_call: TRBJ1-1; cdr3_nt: TGTGCCAGCACCACGGGGAACACTGAAGCTTTCTTT; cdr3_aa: CASTTGNTEAFF
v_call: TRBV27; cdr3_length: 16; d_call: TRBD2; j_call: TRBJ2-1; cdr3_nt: TGTGCCAGCAGTCCAGCGGCGACTAGCGGGGGGTTTAAGCAGTTCTTC; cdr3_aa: CASSPAATSGGFKQFF
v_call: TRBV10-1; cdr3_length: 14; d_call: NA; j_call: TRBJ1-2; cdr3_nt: TGCGCCAGCAGTGAGTCGGCCGTTAACTATGGCTACACCTTC; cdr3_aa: CASSESAVNYGYTF
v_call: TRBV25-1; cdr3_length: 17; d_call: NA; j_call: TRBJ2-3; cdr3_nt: TGTGCCAGCAGTGAGTCTGGGGGGACGGGCAAACTGGGTACGCAGTATTTT; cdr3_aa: CASSESGGTGKLGTQYF
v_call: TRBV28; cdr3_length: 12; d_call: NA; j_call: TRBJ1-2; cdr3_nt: TGTGCCAGCGGGTGGGGGGGCTATGGCTACACCTTC; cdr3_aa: CASGWGGYGYTF
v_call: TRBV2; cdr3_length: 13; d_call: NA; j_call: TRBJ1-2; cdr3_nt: TGTGCCAGCAGTCCCGACAGGAACTATGGCTACACCTTC; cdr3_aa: CASSPDRNYGYTF
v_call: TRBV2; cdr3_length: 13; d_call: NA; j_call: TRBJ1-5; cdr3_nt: TGTGCCAGCAAGTCAGGCGGGAATCAGCCCCAGCATTTT; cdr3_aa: CASKSGGNQPQHF
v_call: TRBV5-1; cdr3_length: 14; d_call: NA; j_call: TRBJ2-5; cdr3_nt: TGCGCCAGCCGACCAGGGCTACGGATGGAGACCCAGTACTTC; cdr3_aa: CASRPGLRMETQYF
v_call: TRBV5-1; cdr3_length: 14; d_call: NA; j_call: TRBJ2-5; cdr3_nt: TGCGCCAGCAGCGGTACGGGGGGCCGGGAGACCCAGTACTTC; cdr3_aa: CASSGTGGRETQYF
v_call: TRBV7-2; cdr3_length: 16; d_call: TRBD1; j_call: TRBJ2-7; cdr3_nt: TGTGCCAGCAGCTTAGCGGGACAGGGATTATTCTACGAGCAGTACTTC; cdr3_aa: CASSLAGQGLFYEQYF
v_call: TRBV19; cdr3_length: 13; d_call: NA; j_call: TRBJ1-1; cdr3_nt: TGTGCCAGTATGGTGACTCGGGGCACTGAAGCTTTCTTT; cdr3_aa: CASMVTRGTEAFF
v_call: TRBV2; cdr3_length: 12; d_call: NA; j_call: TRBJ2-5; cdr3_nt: TGTGCCAGCGACAGGGGCGGGGGGACCCAGTACTTC; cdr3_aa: CASDRGGGTQYF
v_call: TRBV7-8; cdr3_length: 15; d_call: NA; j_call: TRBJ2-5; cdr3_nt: TGTGCCAGCAGCTTAGTAGGGGGGGCCGGGGAGACCCAGTACTTC; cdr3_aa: CASSLVGGAGETQYF
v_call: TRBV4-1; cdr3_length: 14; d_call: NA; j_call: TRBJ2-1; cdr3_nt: TGCGCCAGCAGCCAGGAGAGCGCTGTAGATGAGCAGTTCTTC; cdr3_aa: CASSQESAVDEQFF
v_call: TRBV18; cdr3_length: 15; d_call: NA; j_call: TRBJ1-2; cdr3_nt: TGTGCCAGCTCACCCTCCCCGGGCGGGGACTATGGCTACACCTTC; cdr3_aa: CASSPSPGGDYGYTF
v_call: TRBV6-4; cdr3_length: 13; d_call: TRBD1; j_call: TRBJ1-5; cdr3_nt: TGTGCCAGCAGTCTGACAGGGGATCAGCCCCAGCATTTT; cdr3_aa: CASSLTGDQPQHF
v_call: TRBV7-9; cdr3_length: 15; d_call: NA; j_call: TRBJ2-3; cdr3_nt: TGTGCCAGCAGCTTAGTGATCTACCACACAGATACGCAGTATTTT; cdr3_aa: CASSLVIYHTDTQYF
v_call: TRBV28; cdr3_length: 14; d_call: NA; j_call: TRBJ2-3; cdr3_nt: TGTGCCAGCAAGGGGGATATAAGCACAGATACGCAGTATTTT; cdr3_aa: CASKGDISTDTQYF
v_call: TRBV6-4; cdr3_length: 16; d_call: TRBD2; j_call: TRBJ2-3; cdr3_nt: TGTGCCAGCAGTGACGATGCGGGGGGCCCTACAGATACGCAGTATTTT; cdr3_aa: CASSDDAGGPTDTQYF
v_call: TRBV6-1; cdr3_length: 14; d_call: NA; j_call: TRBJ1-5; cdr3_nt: TGTGCCAGCAAGATTATGGGCCTTAATCAGCCCCAGCATTTT; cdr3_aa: CASKIMGLNQPQHF
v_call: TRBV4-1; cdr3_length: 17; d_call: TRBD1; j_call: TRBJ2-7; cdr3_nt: TGCGCCAGCAGCCAAGCTCAAACGACACAGGGGGCGGACGAGCAGTACTTC; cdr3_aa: CASSQAQTTQGADEQYF
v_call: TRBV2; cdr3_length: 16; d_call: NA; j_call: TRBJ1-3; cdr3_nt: TGTGCCAGCAGTGAAGAGGCGGGGCCACTCGGTAACACCATATATTTT; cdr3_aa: CASSEEAGPLGNTIYF
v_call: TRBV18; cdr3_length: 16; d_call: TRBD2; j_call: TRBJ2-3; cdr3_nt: TGTGCCAGCTCACCTATCCTCCGCGGGGGTGCAGATACGCAGTATTTT; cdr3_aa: CASSPILRGGADTQYF
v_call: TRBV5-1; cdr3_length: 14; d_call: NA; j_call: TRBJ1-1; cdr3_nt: TGCGCCAGCAGCTCCGACAGGCTGAGCACTGAAGCTTTCTTT; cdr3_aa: CASSSDRLSTEAFF
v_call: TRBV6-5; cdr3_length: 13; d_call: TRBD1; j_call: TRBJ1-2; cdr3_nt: TGTGCCAGCTTGGGGACAGGGGTAGAAGGCTACACCTTC; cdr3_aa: CASLGTGVEGYTF
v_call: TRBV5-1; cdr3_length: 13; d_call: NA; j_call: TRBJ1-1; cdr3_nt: TGCGCCAGCAGCTCCCAGGGGAACACTGAAGCTTTCTTT; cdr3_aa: CASSSQGNTEAFF
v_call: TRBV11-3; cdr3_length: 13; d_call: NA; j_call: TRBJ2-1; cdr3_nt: TGTGCCAGCAGCCCCGGGACTTTCAATGAGCAGTTCTTC; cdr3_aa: CASSPGTFNEQFF
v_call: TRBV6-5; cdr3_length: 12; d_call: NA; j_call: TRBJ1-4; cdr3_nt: TGTGCCAGCAGTTGGGACAAAGAAAAACTGTTTTTT; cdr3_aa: CASSWDKEKLFF